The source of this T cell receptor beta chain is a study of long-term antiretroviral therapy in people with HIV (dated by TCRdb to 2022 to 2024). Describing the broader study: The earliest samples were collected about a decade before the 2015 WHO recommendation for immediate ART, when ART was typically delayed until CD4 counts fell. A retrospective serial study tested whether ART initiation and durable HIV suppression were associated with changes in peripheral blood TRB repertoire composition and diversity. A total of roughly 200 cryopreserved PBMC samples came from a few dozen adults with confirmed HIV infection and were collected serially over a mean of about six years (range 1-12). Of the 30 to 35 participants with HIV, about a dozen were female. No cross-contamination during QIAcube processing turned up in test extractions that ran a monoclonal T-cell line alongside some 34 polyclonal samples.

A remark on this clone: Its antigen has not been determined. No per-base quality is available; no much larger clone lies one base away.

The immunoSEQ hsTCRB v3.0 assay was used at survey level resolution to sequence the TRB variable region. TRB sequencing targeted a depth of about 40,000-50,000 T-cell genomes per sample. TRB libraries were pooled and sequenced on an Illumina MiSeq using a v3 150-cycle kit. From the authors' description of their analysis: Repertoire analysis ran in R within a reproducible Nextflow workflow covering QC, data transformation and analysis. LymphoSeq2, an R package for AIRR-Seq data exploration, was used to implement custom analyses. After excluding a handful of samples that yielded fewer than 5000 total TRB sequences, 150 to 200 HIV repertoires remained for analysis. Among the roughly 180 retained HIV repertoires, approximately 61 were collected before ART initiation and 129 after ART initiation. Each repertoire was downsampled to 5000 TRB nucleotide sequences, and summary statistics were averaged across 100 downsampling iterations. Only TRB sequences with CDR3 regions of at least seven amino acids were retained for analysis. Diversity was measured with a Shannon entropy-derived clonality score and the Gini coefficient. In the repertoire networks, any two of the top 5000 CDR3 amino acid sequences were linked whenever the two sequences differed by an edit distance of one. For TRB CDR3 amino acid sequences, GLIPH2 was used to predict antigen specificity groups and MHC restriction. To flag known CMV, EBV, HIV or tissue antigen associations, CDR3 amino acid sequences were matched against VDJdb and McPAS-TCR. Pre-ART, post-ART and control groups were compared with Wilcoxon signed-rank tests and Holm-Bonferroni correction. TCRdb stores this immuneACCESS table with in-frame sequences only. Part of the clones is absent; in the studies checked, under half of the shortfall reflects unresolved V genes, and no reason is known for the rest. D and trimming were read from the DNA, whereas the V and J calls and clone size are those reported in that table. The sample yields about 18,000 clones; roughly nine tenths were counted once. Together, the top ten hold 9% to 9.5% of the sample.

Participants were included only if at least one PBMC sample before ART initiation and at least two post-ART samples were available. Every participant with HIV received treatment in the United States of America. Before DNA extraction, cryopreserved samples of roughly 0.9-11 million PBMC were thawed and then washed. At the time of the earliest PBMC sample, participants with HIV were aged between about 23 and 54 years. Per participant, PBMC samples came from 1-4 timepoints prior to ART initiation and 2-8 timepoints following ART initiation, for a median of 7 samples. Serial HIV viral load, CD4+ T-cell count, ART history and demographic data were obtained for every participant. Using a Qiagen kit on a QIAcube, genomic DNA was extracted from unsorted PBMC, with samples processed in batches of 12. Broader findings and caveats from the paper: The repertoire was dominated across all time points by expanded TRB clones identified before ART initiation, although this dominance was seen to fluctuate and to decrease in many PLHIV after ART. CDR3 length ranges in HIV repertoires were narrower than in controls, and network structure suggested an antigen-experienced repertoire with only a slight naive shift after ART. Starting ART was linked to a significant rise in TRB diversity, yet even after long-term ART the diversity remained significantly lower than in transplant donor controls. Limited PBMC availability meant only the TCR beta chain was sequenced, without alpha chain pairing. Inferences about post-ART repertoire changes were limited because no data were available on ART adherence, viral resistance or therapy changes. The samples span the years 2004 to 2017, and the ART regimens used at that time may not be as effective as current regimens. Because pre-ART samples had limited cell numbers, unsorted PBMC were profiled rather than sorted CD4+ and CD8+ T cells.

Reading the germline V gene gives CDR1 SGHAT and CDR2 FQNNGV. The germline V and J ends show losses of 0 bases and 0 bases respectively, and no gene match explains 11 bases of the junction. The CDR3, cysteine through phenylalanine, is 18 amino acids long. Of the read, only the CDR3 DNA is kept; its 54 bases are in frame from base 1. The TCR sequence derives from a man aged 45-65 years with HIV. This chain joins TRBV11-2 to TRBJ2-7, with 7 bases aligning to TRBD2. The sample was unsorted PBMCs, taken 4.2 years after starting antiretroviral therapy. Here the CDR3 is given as CASSLDSGRGVYSYEQYF. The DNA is TGTGCCAGCAGCTTAGATTCTGGTCGGGGGGTATACTCCTACGAGCAGTACTTC.